The rows below give T cell receptor beta chains drawn from one sample of a study of CD8+ T cells in alopecia areata. Assay: immunoSEQ multiplex PCR; the TCRdb copy retains only in-frame clones and omits some. The sample holds approximately 59,000 clones, roughly half seen once. The material was CD8+ T cells sorted from blood, obtained at week 0. The receptors derive from a human donor with alopecia areata. The CDR3 runs from the conserved cysteine through the conserved F or W. A D gene is named only where the DNA matches it firmly. Only some rows state a clone size, as once, few, many or a class for expanded clones.

>TRBD1|few|TRBV6-4|TRBJ2-1
TGTGCCAGCAGCCGGGACAGGGGAGTCGGCTATGAGCAGTTCTTC
CASSRDRGVGYEQFF
>NA|NA|TRBV14|TRBJ1-2
TGTGCCAGCAGCTGGGGTCACGCTGATGGCTACACCTTC
CASSWGHADGYTF
>TRBD2|NA|TRBV27|TRBJ2-1
TGTGCCAGCAGACAAGGGACTAGCGGGGAGCAGTTCTTC
CASRQGTSGEQFF
>NA|few|TRBV29-1|TRBJ1-2
TGCAGCGTTGGCCCCGGGGGGGGCCGTGGCTACACCTTC
CSVGPGGGRGYTF
>NA|few|TRBV7-9|TRBJ1-1
TGTGCCAGCAGCTTAGTCCAGGGATGGACTGAAGCTTTCTTT
CASSLVQGWTEAFF
>NA|NA|TRBV29-1|TRBJ2-5
TGCAGCGCCGTCGGGGGCTCCGGAGTTGGGACCCAGTACTTC
CSAVGGSGVGTQYF
>NA|NA|TRBV11-2|TRBJ2-4
TGTGCCAGCAGCTATGGTAGGAACATTCAGTACTTC
CASSYGRNIQYF
>TRBD1|NA|TRBV5-1|TRBJ1-1
TGCGCCAGCAGCTTGGCCGGGACAGAGGAAGCTTTCTTT
CASSLAGTEEAFF
>NA|once|TRBV27|TRBJ1-2
TGTGCCAGCAGTTTGGTCCCGCAGGTCTATGGCTACACCTTC
CASSLVPQVYGYTF
>NA|few|TRBV27|TRBJ1-6
TGTGCCAGCAGAGGGTATGTCCTCGACGACTCACCCCTCCACTTT
CASRGYVLDDSPLHF
>TRBD1|few|TRBV30|TRBJ2-1
TGTGCCTGGAACATTGGGACAGGGCCCTACAATGAGCAGTTCTTC
CAWNIGTGPYNEQFF
>TRBD1|few|TRBV19|TRBJ2-7
TGTGCCAGCGGACAGGGGACCTACGAGCAGTACTTC
CASGQGTYEQYF
>TRBD1|NA|TRBV30|TRBJ2-6
TGTGCCTGGAGTGGACGGGGGGACAGGGCATGGAGCGGGGCCAACGTCCTGACTTTC
CAWSGRGDRAWSGANVLTF
>TRBD2|NA|TRBV4-1|TRBJ2-1
TGCGCCAGCAGCCAATGGGCGACTAGCGGGAGTGGGGATGAGCAGTTCTTC
CASSQWATSGSGDEQFF
>NA|NA|TRBV7-9|TRBJ2-3
TGTGCCAGCAGCTTGTCAGATACGCAGTATTTT
CASSLSDTQYF
>TRBD2|few|TRBV2|TRBJ2-3
TGTGCCAGCAGTGAGGGAGTAGCGGGAGCCGATACGCAGTATTTT
CASSEGVAGADTQYF
>NA|few|TRBV29-1|TRBJ2-3
TGCAGCGTTCCGACTCGGGGCACGCAGTATTTT
CSVPTRGTQYF
>TRBD2|few|TRBV5-1|TRBJ2-1
TGCGCCAGCAGCTTGGGGCCTAGCGGGAGGGGGAATGAGCAGTTCTTC
CASSLGPSGRGNEQFF
>TRBD2|NA|TRBV27|TRBJ2-1
TGTGCCAGCAGTTTAATAGTAGCGGGAGGGTCCCGTGCGCAGTTCTTC
CASSLIVAGGSRAQFF
>NA|few|TRBV27|TRBJ2-7
TGTGCCAGCACAACGTCAACAGGCACCCTCGAGGACGAGCAGTACTTC
CASTTSTGTLEDEQYF
>NA|NA|TRBV10-2|TRBJ2-5
TGCGCCAGCAGTTCCGGGGGACAAGAGACCCAGTACTTC
CASSSGGQETQYF
>NA|NA|TRBV5-4|TRBJ1-1
TGTGCCAGCAGCCCCTCGGGGGGTGAAGCTTTCTTT
CASSPSGGEAFF
>TRBD2|NA|TRBV7-2|TRBJ2-5
TGTGCCAGCAGTCCCCTAGCGGGAGTAGAGACCCAGTACTTC
CASSPLAGVETQYF
>NA|few|TRBV28|TRBJ1-3
TGTGCCAGCAGTTTTGGTAACTCTGGAAACACCATATATTTT
CASSFGNSGNTIYF
>NA|few|TRBV29-1|TRBJ2-2
TGCAGCGTTGAAAGGGAAAACACCGGGGAGCTGTTTTTT
CSVERENTGELFF
>TRBD2|NA|TRBV13|TRBJ2-7
TGTGCCAGTCTACTAGCGGGTCATTACGAGCAGTACTTC
CASLLAGHYEQYF
>TRBD1|NA|TRBV7-9|TRBJ1-1
TGTGCCAGCAGTCTAACGAGATACCCAGGGGGGTTAACTGAAGCTTTCTTT
CASSLTRYPGGLTEAFF
>TRBD1|NA|TRBV2|TRBJ2-2
TGTGCCAGCAGTGCTACAGGGGTAACCGGGGAGCTGTTTTTT
CASSATGVTGELFF
>TRBD1|few|TRBV7-9|TRBJ2-1
TGTGCCAGCAGGACCGTCCGGGACAGAAGATACAATGAGCAGTTCTTC
CASRTVRDRRYNEQFF
>NA|NA|TRBV29-1|TRBJ2-7
TGCAGCGTTGAACCAGGGAACTCCTACGAGCAGTACTTC
CSVEPGNSYEQYF
>TRBD1|NA|TRBV4-1|TRBJ1-5
TGCGCCAGCAGCCAAGAGGGACAGGGAAGGAATCAGCCCCAGCATTTT
CASSQEGQGRNQPQHF
>TRBD2|NA|TRBV15|TRBJ2-1
TGTGCCACCAGCGAGAGCCTATCACTAGCGGGAGTCTACAATGAGCAGTTCTTC
CATSESLSLAGVYNEQFF
>NA|few|TRBV29-1|TRBJ1-1
TGCAGCGTTGGAGGTGCGGGGGCTGAAGCTTTCTTT
CSVGGAGAEAFF
>NA|few|TRBV27|TRBJ1-5
TGTGCCAGCTCGGGGGGCAATCAGCCCCAGCATTTT
CASSGGNQPQHF
>NA|few|TRBV29-1|TRBJ2-2
TGCAGCACGGTCTCGGGCACCGGGGAGCTGTTTTTT
CSTVSGTGELFF
>NA|NA|TRBV4-1|TRBJ2-5
TGCGCCAGCAGCTCAGGGCCGGGTTCTCAAGAGACCCAGTACTTC
CASSSGPGSQETQYF
>TRBD2|once|TRBV7-8|TRBJ2-1
TGTGCCAGCAGCTTATTGCGGGAGGTCGGGAATGAGCAGTTCTTC
CASSLLREVGNEQFF
>NA|NA|TRBV30|TRBJ2-5
TGTGCCTACCCAGCCCAAGAGACCCAGTACTTC
CAYPAQETQYF
>NA|few|TRBV6-5|TRBJ2-2
TGTGCCAGCAGTTACCTAGAACCGAACACCGGGGAGCTGTTTTTT
CASSYLEPNTGELFF
>NA|NA|TRBV29-1|TRBJ2-7
TGCAGTGCCTACGAGAAGGGGTACTACGAGCAGTACTTC
CSAYEKGYYEQYF
>NA|NA|TRBV10-3|TRBJ2-6
TGTGCCATCAGTCCTTGGGGGGAGATCCCCGGGGCCAACGTCCTGACTTTC
CAISPWGEIPGANVLTF
>TRBD1|NA|TRBV7-9|TRBJ1-3
TGTGCCAGCAGCTCCCACCTCGGGACAGCTGGAAACACCATATATTTT
CASSSHLGTAGNTIYF
>NA|NA|TRBV13|TRBJ2-1
TGTGCCAGCAGCTTAGTAACCAGCGAATTTCCCTACAATGAGCAGTTCTTC
CASSLVTSEFPYNEQFF
>NA|once|TRBV4-1|TRBJ2-7
TGCGCCAGCAGCCCACTAGGACAAACTGCCTACGAGCAGTACTTC
CASSPLGQTAYEQYF
>NA|NA|TRBV7-9|TRBJ2-3
TGTGCCAGCAGCTGGGCGGGTGGGACAGATACGCAGTATTTT
CASSWAGGTDTQYF
>TRBD1|NA|TRBV9|TRBJ2-3
TGTGCCAGCAGCGTCCGGGACAGTTACGCAGATACGCAGTATTTT
CASSVRDSYADTQYF
>TRBD2|few|TRBV7-9|TRBJ2-2
TGTGCCAGCAGCGTAGCGGGAGTAACGCGGAGGGAGCTGTTTTTT
CASSVAGVTRRELFF
>NA|NA|TRBV4-1|TRBJ2-7
TGCGCCAGCAGCCACCTACAGGGAATGGGGTACGAGCAGTACTTC
CASSHLQGMGYEQYF
>NA|NA|TRBV10-3|TRBJ2-7
TGTGCCATCGGGGACTTCACCTTTTCCTACGAGCAGTACTTC
CAIGDFTFSYEQYF
>TRBD2|few|TRBV5-5|TRBJ2-3
TGTGCCAGCAGCCCCAGGACTAGCGGGAGTCCAGATACGCAGTATTTT
CASSPRTSGSPDTQYF